This T cell receptor (beta chain) originates from a study of Graves' ophthalmopathy and Graves' hyperthyroidism. Points from the study as a whole: The blood repertoire also included most expanded thyroid clonotypes above 0.001 frequency.

The authors amplified TCR beta CDR3 regions, and they did so from RNA transcripts for repertoire sequencing. RT-PCR with HTBI primers came first, then second-round multiplex PCR. One entry per CDR3 protein, called by TCRdb with MiXCR from the multiplex PCR reads. The sample consists of roughly 480,000 distinct CDR3 sequences, over 13% of them appearing once. At least ten counts were recorded for this clonotype. The antigen is undetermined. The CDR3 consists of 12 residues. Trimming removed 7 bases from V and 13 bases from J, with 14 bases in between. The chain has TRBV12-3 or TRBV12-4 and TRBJ1-6; no clear D. Sequencing was performed on blood. The TCR sequence derives from a woman in her 30s with Graves' ophthalmopathy. CDR3 nucleotide sequence: TGTGCCAGCACCCTCCCATCACTCCCCCTCCACTTT. Translated, it gives CASTLPSLPLHF.